This T cell receptor (beta chain) was identified in a study of CD8 T cells in Susac syndrome. V lost 2 bases to trimming and J lost 0 bases, with 5 bases between them. This CDR3 is built from 14 residues. Germline V lookup: CDR1 DFQATT, CDR2 SNEGSKA (reference sequence). The authors sequenced TCR beta from blood CD8+ and CD4+ T cells. The CD8+ and CD4+ T cells were isolated magnetically using a negative isolation approach, whereas the TEMRA cells were enriched by FACS. RNA in amounts of roughly 0.5 to 1 ug was reverse transcribed with random hexamers. The amplification used immunoSEQ multiplex PCR on TCR beta CDR3; it spanned 54 Vbeta and 13 Jbeta. MiXCR, applied by TCRdb to the immunoSEQ multiplex PCR reads, yields one record per CDR3 protein. The top ten clones hold about 0.1% of a sample with about 200,000 distinct CDR3 sequences, roughly 94% of them seen once.

The sample comprised CD4+ T cells from PBMCs. The receptor comes from a human donor in good health. The rearrangement uses TRBV20-1 and TRBJ2-6; unclear D gene. Here the CDR3 DNA reads TGCAGTGCTAGATCCGCCTCTGGGGCCAACGTCCTGACTTTC. Its translation is CSARSASGANVLTF.